Presented here are 21 T cell receptor beta chains from one specimen sequenced in a study of a mutant IDH1 vaccine in newly diagnosed glioma. Assay used: immunoSEQ multiplex PCR; TCRdb lists only in-frame clones, some missing. This table holds 35,000 to 45,000 clones, roughly nine tenths found once. This sample's time point: week 5, during vaccination. Vaccine doses each comprised 300 ug of mutant IDH1 20-mer peptide, with topical imiquimod. No antigen is known for these receptors. This sample comprised PBMCs, obtained from a glioma patient whose treatment included an IDH1 peptide vaccine. These receptors originate from a man between 50 and 59 years old with glioma.

Turning to this clone: The sample has other DNA sequences that encode this CDR3 too. This chain joins TRBV7-2 and TRBJ1-5; D not resolved. This CDR3 is 13 amino acids long. The germline CDR1 and CDR2 sequences are SGHTA and FQGNSA. Trimming shortened V by 3 bases and J by 5 bases, and 8 bases separated the two germline ends. The CDR3 here is CASSLLGDQPQHF. The CDR3 nucleotides are TGTGCCAGCAGCTTGTTGGGAGATCAGCCCCAGCATTTT.

This clone has only a few counts. This chain joins TRBV7-6 and TRBJ1-4; 9 bases agree with TRBD1. CDR1 is SGHVS and CDR2 is FNYEAQ in the germline V gene. The trim removed 5 bases at V and 6 bases at J, leaving 4 bases unmatched. CDR3 length: 14 amino acids. This CDR3 reads CASSPGTGYEKLFF. The CDR3 DNA follows: TGTGCCAGCAGCCCCGGGACAGGGTATGAAAAACTGTTTTTT. The entire variable domain, with the rest obtained from reference TRBV7-6 and TRBJ1-4, is as follows: GAGVSQSPRYKVTKRGQDVALRCDPISGHVSLYWYRQALGQGPEFLTYFNYEAQQDKSGLPNDRFSAERPEGSISTLTIQRTEQRDSAMYRCASSPGTGYEKLFFGSGTQLSVL.

CDR3 residues: CASSRTGGISEQYF. In nucleotides, the CDR3 is TGTGCCAGCAGCCGGACAGGGGGCATCTCCGAGCAGTACTTC. The rearrangement links TRBV6-5 to TRBJ2-7, with TRBD1 matching 11 bases. This CDR3 has 14 residues. From germline, CDR1 is MNHEY and CDR2 SVGAGI. J gave up 6 bases and V 6 bases, and 7 bases lay outside the gene matches.

The chain has TRBV7-6 and TRBJ1-1, with 9 bases matching TRBD1. This CDR3 comprises 13 residues. V shed 5 bases, J shed 7 bases, and the junction held 5 bases outside the gene matches. Germline V gene lookup returns CDR1 SGHVS and CDR2 FNYEAQ. DNA of the CDR3: TGTGCCAGCAGCGAGGGACAGGGTTTTGAAGCTTTCTTT. As protein: CASSEGQGFEAFF.

The chain couples TRBV6-6 to TRBJ1-1, with 10 bases identical to TRBD1. Trimming at V came to 6 bases and at J to 8 bases, leaving 9 bases not matched to a gene. This CDR3 is built from 14 residues. Per germline, CDR1 MNHNY and CDR2 SVGAGI (reference sequence). The CDR3 nucleotides are TGTGCCAGCAGGTGGGACAGGGGTCGTCCCGAAGCTTTCTTT. Amino acid sequence: CASRWDRGRPEAFF.

The rearrangement links TRBV5-4 to TRBJ2-1; no clear D. The V gene's germline CDR1 is SGHNT and CDR2 YYREEE (reference sequence). The CDR3 is 15 residues long. V dropped 4 bases and J dropped 14 bases, with 25 bases sitting between them. The CDR3 DNA reads TGTGCCAGCAGCCAAAAATCGGACGGCCGAACCGGTGAGTTCTTC. Its translation is CASSQKSDGRTGEFF.

This clone appeared a few times. The chain uses TRBV29-1 and TRBJ2-5; 7 bases agree with TRBD1. In germline, CDR1 is SQVTM, CDR2 ANQGSEA. V was pared by 6 bases and J by 5 bases, with 6 bases of the junction left unmatched. CDR3 length: 12 amino acids. CDR3 region: CSVSGGEETQYF. The CDR3 coding sequence is TGCAGCGTCTCAGGGGGAGAGGAGACCCAGTACTTC. The full variable domain, rest sourced from reference TRBV29-1 and TRBJ2-5, is SAVISQKPSRDICQRGTSLTIQCQVDSQVTMMFWYRQQPGQSLTLIATANQGSEATYESGFVIDKFPISRPNLTFSTLTVSNMSPEDSSIYLCSVSGGEETQYFGPGTRLLVL.

J is TRBJ1-4 and V is TRBV19, with 8 bases identical to TRBD1. V lost 6 bases and J lost 2; bases outside the gene matches: 8. The germline V gene encodes CDR1 LNHDA and CDR2 SQIVND (reference sequence). This CDR3 is built from 16 residues. This CDR3 is CASSHWGTGTNEKLFF. The CDR3 DNA reads as TGTGCCAGTAGCCATTGGGGGACAGGTACTAATGAAAAACTGTTTTTT.

The genes are TRBV30 and TRBJ1-1; D gene ambiguous. Trimming stripped 1 base from V and 12 bases from J, with 12 bases between. CDR3 length equals 11 residues. Per the germline V gene, CDR1 is GTSNPN and CDR2 is SVGIG (reference sequence). Here the CDR3 DNA reads TGTGCCTGGAGTGAAGCTCCGGGGACTTTCTTT. Encoded protein: CAWSEAPGTFF.

The J gene is TRBJ1-4, the V gene TRBV15; no firm D call. Trimming stripped 5 bases from V and 1 base from J, with 11 bases between. Germline-derived CDR1 and CDR2 are LNHNV and YYDKDF (reference sequence). CDR3 length: 15 residues. CDR3 nucleotide sequence: TGTGCCACCAGCGGGGATCGACAAACTAATGAAAAACTGTTTTTT. It codes for CATSGDRQTNEKLFF.

The CDR3 loop reads CASRTPTGWGYTF. CDR3 DNA sequence: TGTGCCAGCAGAACACCTACAGGGTGGGGCTACACCTTC. The gene calls are TRBV6-1 and TRBJ1-2; TRBD1 is a possible D gene (6 bases). The CDR3 totals 13 residues. Germline lookup yields CDR1 MNHNS and CDR2 SASEGT. V lost 6 bases, J lost 8 bases, and 16 bases lay in between.

J is TRBJ2-4 and V is TRBV30; the match to TRBD2 covers 10 bases. The CDR3 is 17 residues long. CDR1 GTSNPN and CDR2 SVGIG come from the germline V gene (reference sequence). Trimming cost V 3 bases and J 8 bases; bases outside gene matches: 16. In DNA, the CDR3 is TGTGCCTGGAGATCCGGACTAGCGGCCTCGGGAGACTACATTCAGTACTTC. It is translated as CAWRSGLAASGDYIQYF.

The gene calls are TRBV5-6 and TRBJ2-3; 14 bases fit TRBD2. Trimming cost V 5 bases and J 5 bases; bases outside gene matches: 13. Germline-derived CDR1 and CDR2 are SGHDT and YYEEEE. The CDR3 has 18 residues. This CDR3 reads CASSGGTSGSRRGDTQYF. CDR3 in DNA: TGTGCCAGCAGTGGAGGGACTAGCGGGAGTCGTCGGGGAGATACGCAGTATTTT.

The chain carries TRBV7-9 and TRBJ1-3; 7 bases map to TRBD1. CDR1 and CDR2 from the germline V gene are SEHNR and FQNEAQ (reference sequence). The CDR3 totals 16 residues. V gave up 2 bases and J gave up 2 bases; unmatched junction bases: 6. The CDR3 DNA follows: TGTGCCAGCAGCTTAAGAGTGGGGACAGCTGGAAACACCATATATTTT. Residues: CASSLRVGTAGNTIYF.

The V call is TRBV29-1, the J call TRBJ2-3, with D possibly matching TRBD1 (6 bases). V gave up 5 bases and J gave up 3 bases, with 12 bases separating them. The CDR3 loop spans 13 amino acids. Germline V lookup: CDR1 SQVTM, CDR2 ANQGSEA. The CDR3, as DNA: TGCAGCGTTAAGGGGGATAGGACAGATACGCAGTATTTT. Protein product: CSVKGDRTDTQYF.

V usage is TRBV6-1 and J usage is TRBJ1-6; D uncertain. This CDR3 comprises 15 residues. V was cut by 2 bases and J by 7 bases, with 12 bases left in between. Looked up from germline, CDR1 is MNHNS and CDR2 is SASEGT. The CDR3 DNA reads TGTGCCAGCAGTGAACCCGGGCTCCCGAATTCACCCCTCCACTTT. Its translation is CASSEPGLPNSPLHF.

This CDR3 is CASSATSGYNEQFF. The CDR3, as DNA: TGCGCCAGCAGCGCTACTAGCGGATACAATGAGCAGTTCTTC. V and J are TRBV5-1 and TRBJ2-1, with 8 bases that match TRBD2. Per germline, CDR1 SGHRS and CDR2 YFSETQ. The CDR3 is 14 residues long. The junction had 4 bases not matched to a gene; V was cut back by 4 bases and J by 4 bases. Drawing the rest from reference TRBV5-1 and TRBJ2-1, the complete variable domain is KAGVTQTPRYLIKTRGQQVTLSCSPISGHRSVSWYQQTPGQGLQFLFEYFSETQRNKGNFPGRFSGRQFSNSRSEMNVSTLELGDSALYLCASSATSGYNEQFFGPGTRLTVL.

This rearrangement joins TRBV5-1 to TRBJ2-3; 9 nucleotides match TRBD1. V lost 3 bases and J lost 9; bases outside the gene matches: 14. The CDR3 extends over 16 amino acids. From germline, CDR1 is SGHRS and CDR2 YFSETQ. CDR3 sequence reads: CASSSSPPGQGVTQYF. The CDR3 region has the DNA TGCGCCAGCAGCTCCTCACCGCCGGGACAGGGTGTAACGCAGTATTTT.

V gene TRBV5-1 combines with J gene TRBJ2-7; D call uncertain. CDR1 is SGHRS, CDR2 YFSETQ, per germline. Trimming shortened V by 0 bases and J by 4 bases, and 17 bases separated the two germline ends. The CDR3 covers 16 residues. In DNA, the CDR3 is TGCGCCAGCAGCTTGGAAGCGCCCCCAAGCCCTTACGAGCAGTACTTC. The encoded protein is CASSLEAPPSPYEQYF. The full variable domain, in which reference TRBV5-1 and TRBJ2-7 provide the parts outside the CDR3, is KAGVTQTPRYLIKTRGQQVTLSCSPISGHRSVSWYQQTPGQGLQFLFEYFSETQRNKGNFPGRFSGRQFSNSRSEMNVSTLELGDSALYLCASSLEAPPSPYEQYFGPGTRLTVT.

The rearrangement uses TRBV7-2 and TRBJ2-7, with TRBD2 matching over 9 bases. CDR1 and CDR2 from the germline V gene are SGHTA and FQGNSA. Losses at the gene ends were 5 bases for V and 3 bases for J; bases not matched to a gene: 8. This CDR3 comprises 15 residues. In DNA form, the CDR3 reads TGTGCCAGCAGCGTACAACTAGCGGGCCTCTACGAGCAGTACTTC. Protein: CASSVQLAGLYEQYF.

The chain has TRBV5-1 and TRBJ1-1; no clear D. Per the germline V gene, CDR1 is SGHRS and CDR2 is YFSETQ. The CDR3 runs to 13 residues. With 4 bases removed from V and 7 bases from J, the gap between germline ends came to 14 bases. In DNA form, the CDR3 reads TGCGCCAGCAGCGACCCCCCCGGGGTTGAAGCTTTCTTT. It yields the protein CASSDPPGVEAFF. Drawing the rest from reference TRBV5-1 and TRBJ1-1, the complete variable domain is KAGVTQTPRYLIKTRGQQVTLSCSPISGHRSVSWYQQTPGQGLQFLFEYFSETQRNKGNFPGRFSGRQFSNSRSEMNVSTLELGDSALYLCASSDPPGVEAFFGQGTRLTVV.